The 24 T cell receptor beta chains below all came from one sample that was sequenced in a study of identifying expanded T cells in peripheral blood. Assay: immunoSEQ multiplex PCR; the TCRdb copy retains only in-frame clones and omits some. The repertoire holds 75,000 to 95,000 clones, with 70% to 90% as singletons. Source material: blood. Receptor source: a person aged 18 to 75 in good health.

This clone was seen more than once but under ten times. J is TRBJ2-3 and V is TRBV6-1; the D gene is possibly TRBD1 (6 bases). Germline V gives CDR1 MNHNS, CDR2 SASEGT. V lost 2 bases and J lost 4, with 10 bases in between. This CDR3 has 14 amino acids. CDR3 sequence: CASSELDSSDTQYF. The CDR3 DNA follows: TGTGCCAGCAGTGAATTGGACAGTTCAGATACGCAGTATTTT.

The J gene is TRBJ2-2, the V gene TRBV29-1; 9 bases agree with TRBD1. Looked up from germline, CDR1 is SQVTM and CDR2 is ANQGSEA. V gave up 7 bases and J gave up 5 bases; unmatched junction bases: 5. CDR3 length: 13 amino acids. CDR3 sequence reads: CSGRTGVTGELFF. CDR3 DNA sequence: TGCAGCGGTCGGACAGGGGTTACCGGGGAGCTGTTTTTT.

The chain is built from TRBV19 and TRBJ2-3, with 7 positions matching TRBD1. CDR1 and CDR2 from the germline V gene are LNHDA and SQIVND (reference sequence). This CDR3 contains 15 residues. Trimming removed 5 bases from V and 6 bases from J; junction bases left unmatched: 11. The CDR3 bases are TGTGCCAGTAGTCCCAAACAGACAGGGACGGATACGCAGTATTTT. It yields the protein CASSPKQTGTDTQYF.

The chain employs TRBV6-5 and TRBJ1-5, with D unresolved. The CDR3 sequence is 12 residues long. Trimming took off 5 bases at V and 6 bases at J, with 8 bases between the two ends. Per germline, CDR1 MNHEY and CDR2 SVGAGI. DNA of the CDR3: TGTGCCAGCAGTGATCTCGGTCAGCCCCAGCATTTT. Amino acids: CASSDLGQPQHF.

The V gene is TRBV30, the J gene TRBJ1-2; D is undetermined. V lost 0 bases, J lost 5 bases, and 7 bases lay in between. CDR1 is GTSNPN, CDR2 SVGIG, per germline (reference sequence). This CDR3 is 12 amino acids long. The CDR3 is CAWSVQKYGYTF. In DNA form, the CDR3 reads TGTGCCTGGAGTGTACAAAAATATGGCTACACCTTC.

This clone was recorded only once. The chain has TRBV15 and TRBJ2-7; possibly TRBD1 for D (6 bases). This CDR3 has 15 amino acids. Germline CDR1 LNHNV, CDR2 YYDKDF (reference sequence). Trimming took 0 bases from V and 3 from J, leaving 12 bases between them. The CDR3 sequence is CATSRDFTGFYEQYF. CDR3 in DNA: TGTGCCACCAGCAGAGACTTCACAGGGTTCTACGAGCAGTACTTC.

The chain uses TRBV2 and TRBJ2-2, with D possibly being TRBD1 (6 bases). Trimming stripped 7 bases from V and 1 base from J, with 13 bases between. The germline CDR1 and CDR2 sequences are SNHLY and FYNNEI. This CDR3 is built from 15 residues. CDR3 sequence (DNA): TGTGCCAGCACCCTGCCGGGACAGAACACCGGGGAGCTGTTTTTT. This encodes CASTLPGQNTGELFF.

The V and J genes are TRBV10-3 and TRBJ1-2, with D possibly being TRBD1 (5 bases). The CDR3 covers 15 residues. With 0 bases removed from V and 6 bases from J, the gap between germline ends came to 14 bases. CDR1 is ENHRY and CDR2 is SYGVKD in the germline V gene. The CDR3 reads CAISESQGMRDGYTF. The CDR3 DNA reads as TGTGCCATCAGTGAGTCGCAGGGAATGCGTGATGGCTACACCTTC.

The chain joins TRBV9 to TRBJ2-3; 8 bases fit TRBD2. The J segment lost 1 base and the V segment lost 6 bases, leaving 7 bases of the junction unmatched. This CDR3 comprises 15 residues. The germline CDR1 and CDR2 sequences are SGDLS and YYNGEE. The CDR3 sequence: CASTAGTSGTDTQYF. The CDR3 region has the DNA TGTGCCAGCACTGCCGGGACTAGTGGCACAGATACGCAGTATTTT.

This sequence joins TRBV10-3 and TRBJ2-7; D may be TRBD1 (6 bases). Germline V gene sequence: CDR1 ENHRY, CDR2 SYGVKD. The CDR3 has 16 amino acids. The V gene lost 3 bases and the J gene lost 0 bases, with 15 bases spanning the gap. CDR3 sequence reads: CAISDSWDMISYEQYF. Written as DNA, the CDR3 is TGTGCCATCAGTGACTCCTGGGACATGATCTCCTACGAGCAGTACTTC.

The rearrangement joins TRBV6-1 to TRBJ2-2, with 10 bases identical to TRBD1. This CDR3 has 15 residues. J gave up 4 bases and V 4 bases, and 3 bases lay outside the gene matches. The germline gives CDR1 MNHNS, CDR2 SASEGT. Here the CDR3 reads CASSVGTGVTGELFF. CDR3 coding DNA: TGTGCCAGCAGTGTGGGGACAGGGGTCACCGGGGAGCTGTTTTTT.

The chain employs TRBV25-1 and TRBJ1-6; a weak D match, TRBD1 (6 bases). Germline CDR1 is MGHDK and CDR2 is SYGVNS. The CDR3 is 14 residues long. Trimming removed 7 bases at V and 9 bases at J, with 16 bases between. The CDR3 bases are TGTGCCAGCACCCAGGGGTCGTTTGGTTCACCCCTCCACTTT. It translates to CASTQGSFGSPLHF.

The rearrangement links TRBV5-8 to TRBJ1-3; D is undetermined. The CDR3 has 17 amino acids. Germline CDR1 reads SGHTS; CDR2 reads YDEGEE. V lost 5 bases, J lost 0 bases, and 18 bases lay in between. CDR3 in DNA: TGTGCCAGCAGTTTGACGGGAGGTATCCACTCTGGAAACACCATATATTTT. Amino acid sequence: CASSLTGGIHSGNTIYF.

The V and J genes are TRBV7-9 and TRBJ2-7; 8 bases agree with TRBD1. Germline CDR1 reads SEHNR; CDR2 reads FQNEAQ (reference sequence). Germline trimming cut 5 bases from V and 1 base from J; bases unmatched to any gene: 7. The CDR3 has 15 amino acids. The CDR3 nucleotides are TGTGCCAGCAGCGCGGGGACAGGCCCATCCTACGAGCAGTACTTC. This translates into CASSAGTGPSYEQYF.

This clone showed up just once. This rearrangement joins TRBV9 to TRBJ2-5; D possibly corresponds to TRBD2 (5 bases). The V gene lost 3 bases and the J gene lost 4 bases, with 10 bases spanning the gap. Germline V CDR1 and CDR2: SGDLS, YYNGEE. The CDR3 totals 13 residues. DNA of the CDR3: TGTGCCAGCAGCGAGAGCGGTGGAGAGACCCAGTACTTC. Encoded protein: CASSESGGETQYF.

V is TRBV21-1 and J is TRBJ1-2. TRBV21-1 is described as a pseudogene. The CDR3 runs 15 residues. In DNA, the CDR3 is TGTGCCAGCAGCAAAGTATTAGGGTGGGACTATGGCTACACCTTC. Its translation: CASSKVLGWDYGYTF.

The genes are TRBV12-5 and TRBJ1-1, with 9 bases aligning to TRBD1. J gave up 3 bases and V 6 bases, and 8 bases lay outside the gene matches. The length of the CDR3 is 15 residues. The germline V gene encodes CDR1 LGHNT and CDR2 FRNRAP. The DNA of the CDR3 is TGTGCTAGTGGGACAGGGGGGGTTCGAGACACTGAAGCTTTCTTT. Translation gives CASGTGGVRDTEAFF. Supplemented by reference TRBV12-5 and TRBJ1-1, the full variable domain reads DARVTQTPRHKVTEMGQEVTMRCQPILGHNTVFWYRQTMMQGLELLAYFRNRAPLDDSGMPKDRFSAEMPDATLATLKIQPSEPRDSAVYFCASGTGGVRDTEAFFGQGTRLTVV.

This clone was observed a single time. The chain uses TRBV29-1 and TRBJ1-2; D is ambiguous. Trimming removed 4 bases at V and 8 bases at J, with 17 bases between. CDR3 length: 13 residues. Germline V gene data show CDR1 as SQVTM and CDR2 as ANQGSEA. The chain's CDR3 is CSVVLGAGRGYTF. The DNA of the CDR3 is TGCAGCGTTGTTCTAGGAGCAGGTCGCGGCTACACCTTC. The full variable domain, with the rest looked up from reference TRBV29-1 and TRBJ1-2, is SAVISQKPSRDICQRGTSLTIQCQVDSQVTMMFWYRQQPGQSLTLIATANQGSEATYESGFVIDKFPISRPNLTFSTLTVSNMSPEDSSIYLCSVVLGAGRGYTFGSGTRLTVV.

This chain joins TRBV4-3 and TRBJ1-1; no reliable D call. The CDR3 runs 14 residues. Trimming pared 2 bases from V and 3 bases from J, leaving 10 bases between. The germline V gene encodes CDR1 LGHNA and CDR2 YSLEER. The CDR3 spells CASSQWRSDTEAFF. For the CDR3, the DNA is TGCGCCAGCAGCCAATGGAGGTCGGACACTGAAGCTTTCTTT.

V and J are TRBV30 and TRBJ2-1; 7 bases line up with TRBD1. Germline-derived CDR1 and CDR2 are GTSNPN and SVGIG (reference sequence). The CDR3 has 13 amino acids. With 4 bases clipped from V and 3 bases from J, the junction kept 3 bases outside the gene matches. This chain's CDR3 is CAWKAGGYNEQFF. The CDR3 DNA is TGTGCCTGGAAAGCAGGGGGCTACAATGAGCAGTTCTTC.

The chain employs TRBV6-1 and TRBJ2-7, with TRBD1 as a possible D gene (6 bases). The CDR3 spans 14 residues. The V end was cut by 6 bases, the J end by 1 base, with 13 bases between. The germline V gene encodes CDR1 MNHNS and CDR2 SASEGT. CDR3 amino acids: CASRNNRDSYEQYF. In DNA form, the CDR3 reads TGTGCCAGCAGAAACAACAGGGATTCCTACGAGCAGTACTTC.

This chain connects TRBV6-5 to TRBJ1-2; TRBD1 aligns across 9 bases. The CDR3 runs to 14 residues. The trim removed 5 bases at V and 6 bases at J, leaving 7 bases unmatched. Germline lookup yields CDR1 MNHEY and CDR2 SVGAGI. The CDR3 sequence is CASSLNRGRDGYTF. As DNA, the CDR3 is TGTGCCAGCAGTCTAAACAGGGGGCGGGATGGCTACACCTTC.

This clone was counted once. The rearrangement uses TRBV10-1 and TRBJ1-1; D not certain. The ends were cut back, 3 bases at V and 1 base at J, with 6 bases in the middle. The CDR3 contains 13 residues. CDR1 and CDR2 (germline): WNHNN, SYGVQD (reference sequence). DNA of the CDR3: TGCGCCAGCAGTGATAATACGAACACTGAAGCTTTCTTT. Its protein product is CASSDNTNTEAFF.

The chain employs TRBV10-3 and TRBJ2-2; unclear D gene. The CDR3 is made up of 14 amino acids. CDR1 is ENHRY, CDR2 SYGVKD, per germline. Trimming removed 6 bases at V and 0 bases at J, with 8 bases between. CDR3 nucleotides: TGTGCCATCAGGGGATGGACGAACACCGGGGAGCTGTTTTTT. This gives the protein CAIRGWTNTGELFF.